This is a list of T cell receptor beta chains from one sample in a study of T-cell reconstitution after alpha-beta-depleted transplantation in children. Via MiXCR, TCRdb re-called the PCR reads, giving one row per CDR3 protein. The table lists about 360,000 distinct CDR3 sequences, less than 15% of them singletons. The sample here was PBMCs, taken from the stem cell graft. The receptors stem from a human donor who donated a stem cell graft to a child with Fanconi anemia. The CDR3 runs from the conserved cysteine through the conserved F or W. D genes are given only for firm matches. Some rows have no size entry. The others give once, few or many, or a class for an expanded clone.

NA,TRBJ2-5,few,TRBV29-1,TGCAGCGTCGTCTCGGGCTTTGGAGAGACCCAGTACTTC,CSVVSGFGETQYF
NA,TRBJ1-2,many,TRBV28,TGTGCCAGCAGTTTATCTAACGGCTACACCTTC,CASSLSNGYTF
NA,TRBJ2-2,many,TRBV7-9,TGTGCCAGCAGGTCGACACTTATGGGGGCTGACACCGGGGAGCTGTTTTTT,CASRSTLMGADTGELFF
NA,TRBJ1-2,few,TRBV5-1,TGCGCCAGCAGACAGGGAGGGGGATCTAACTATGGCTACACCTTC,CASRQGGGSNYGYTF
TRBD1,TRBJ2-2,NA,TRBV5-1,TGCGCCAGCAGCTTGTACAGGGGAGTGGACACCGGGGAGCTGTTTTTT,CASSLYRGVDTGELFF
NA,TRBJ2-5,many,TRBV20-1,TGCAGTGCTAGATATCTCCAAGAGACCCAGTACTTC,CSARYLQETQYF
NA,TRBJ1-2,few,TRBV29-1,TGCAGCGTAAACCGCCGGGACTGGGGTGGCTACACCTTC,CSVNRRDWGGYTF
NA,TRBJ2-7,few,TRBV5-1,TGCGCCAGCAGCTTGGCGGCTAGTCAGCCCTACGAGCAGTACTTC,CASSLAASQPYEQYF
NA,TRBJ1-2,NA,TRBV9,TGTGCCAGCAGCATTTCGACCGGGCACTCTAACTATGGCTACACCTTC,CASSISTGHSNYGYTF
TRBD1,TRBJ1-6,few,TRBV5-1,TGCGCCAGCGGGACAGGGGCTTACAATTCACCCCTCCACTTT,CASGTGAYNSPLHF
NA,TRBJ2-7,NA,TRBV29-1,TGCAGCGGAGGGGACGTTTACGAGCAGTACTTC,CSGGDVYEQYF
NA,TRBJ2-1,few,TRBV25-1,TGTGCCAGCAGTGAATGGGGAGGAAGAAATGAGCAGTTCTTC,CASSEWGGRNEQFF
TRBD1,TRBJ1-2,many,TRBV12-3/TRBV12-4,TGTGCCAGCCCGCCTTTTAATTACAGGGGAGTCCATGGCTACACCTTC,CASPPFNYRGVHGYTF
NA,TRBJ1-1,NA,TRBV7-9,TGTGCCAGCAGCCCGGGGTCCCGAAAGTTCAACACTGAAGCTTTCTTT,CASSPGSRKFNTEAFF
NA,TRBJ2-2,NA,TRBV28,TGTGCCAGCAGTCAGCCCCCAGGGTCCTGGGAGCTGTTTTTT,CASSQPPGSWELFF
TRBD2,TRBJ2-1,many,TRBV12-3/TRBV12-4,TGTGCCAGCAGTTTTAGCGGGGGCCTTTACAATGAGCAGTTCTTC,CASSFSGGLYNEQFF
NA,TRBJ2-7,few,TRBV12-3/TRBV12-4,TGTGCCAGCAGTCGAAGACCTAGAAACGAGCAGTACTTC,CASSRRPRNEQYF
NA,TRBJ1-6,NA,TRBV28,TGTGCCAGCAGTTTGGATCAGAATTCACCCCTCCACTTT,CASSLDQNSPLHF
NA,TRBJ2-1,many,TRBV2,TGTGCCAGCAGTGAAATGGGGGCAGGGGCTTACAATGAGCAGTTCTTC,CASSEMGAGAYNEQFF
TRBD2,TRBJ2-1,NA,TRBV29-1,TGCAGCGTTGGCAGGGACTACTCCTACAATGAGCAGTTCTTC,CSVGRDYSYNEQFF
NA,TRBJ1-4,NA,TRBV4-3,TGCGCCAGCAGCCAAGTCGGGGCAGGGGAGGAAAAACTGTTTTTT,CASSQVGAGEEKLFF
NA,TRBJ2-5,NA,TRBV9,TGTGCCAGCAGCGTAAGTGACCAAGAGACCCAGTACTTC,CASSVSDQETQYF
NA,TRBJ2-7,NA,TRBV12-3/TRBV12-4,TGTGCCAGCAGTCAACCAACAGGGTCGGGACTCCGTGGGAGGGTTTACGAGCAGTACTTC,CASSQPTGSGLRGRVYEQYF
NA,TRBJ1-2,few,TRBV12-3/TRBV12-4,TGTGCCAGCAGTTACTCCTACTATGGCTACACCTTC,CASSYSYYGYTF
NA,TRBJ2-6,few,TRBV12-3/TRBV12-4,TGTGCCAGCAGTTCCCAAAATGGGGCCAACGTCCTGACTTTC,CASSSQNGANVLTF
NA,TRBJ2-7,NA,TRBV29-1,TGCAGCGTTAAAGAAGGGCCCCTCTACGAGCAGTACTTC,CSVKEGPLYEQYF
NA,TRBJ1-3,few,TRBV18,TGTGCCAGCTCTGGGAACTCCGTAACTGGAAACACCATATATTTT,CASSGNSVTGNTIYF
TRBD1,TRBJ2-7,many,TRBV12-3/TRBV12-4,TGTGCCAGCAGTGTAGAGGGACAGGTATACGAGCAGTACTTC,CASSVEGQVYEQYF
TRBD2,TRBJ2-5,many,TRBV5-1,TGCGCCAGCAGCTTGAGCGGGGTCGGAGAGACCCAGTACTTC,CASSLSGVGETQYF
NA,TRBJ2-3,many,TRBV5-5,TGTGCCAGCAGCTTGCGGTGGGTCACAGATACGCAGTATTTT,CASSLRWVTDTQYF
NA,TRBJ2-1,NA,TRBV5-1,TGCGCCAGCAGCTTGAGCCAAGGAAGGGACAATGAGCAGTTCTTC,CASSLSQGRDNEQFF
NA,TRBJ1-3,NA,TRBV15,TGTGCCACCACCGGGACGGCCGGAAACACCATATATTTT,CATTGTAGNTIYF
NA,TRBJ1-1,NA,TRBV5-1,TGCGCCAGCAGCGTACTTGGGGCAGTGAGCACTGAAGCTTTCTTT,CASSVLGAVSTEAFF
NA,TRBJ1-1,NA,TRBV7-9,TGTGCCAGCAGCTCGGACCAGTCTACTGAAGCTTTCTTT,CASSSDQSTEAFF
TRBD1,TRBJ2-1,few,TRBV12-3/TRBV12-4,TGTGCCAGCAGTCCGTCACAGGGGAATGAGCAGTTCTTC,CASSPSQGNEQFF
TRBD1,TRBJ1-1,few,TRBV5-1,TGCGCCAGCAGCCAGGACAGGGCGCTTGGCCGTGAAGCTTTCTTT,CASSQDRALGREAFF
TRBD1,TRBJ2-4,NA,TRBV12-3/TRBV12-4,TGTGCCAGCAGTTTCCGTTTGAGATTTGGCGACAGGGCGAACATTCAGTACTTC,CASSFRLRFGDRANIQYF
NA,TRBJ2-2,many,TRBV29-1,TGCAGCGTTGCAGGGATTGCAGCCGGGGAGCTGTTTTTT,CSVAGIAAGELFF
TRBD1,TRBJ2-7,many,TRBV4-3,TGCGCCAGCAGCCTGAGACAGGGAACTGATCGGGTTCTGTACTTC,CASSLRQGTDRVLYF
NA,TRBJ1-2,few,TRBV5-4,TGTGCCAGCAGCTTGGTAGCGGTTAACTATGGCTACACCTTC,CASSLVAVNYGYTF
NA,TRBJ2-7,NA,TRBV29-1,TGCAGCGTTGTCGGGGCTTCCTACGAGCAGTACTTC,CSVVGASYEQYF